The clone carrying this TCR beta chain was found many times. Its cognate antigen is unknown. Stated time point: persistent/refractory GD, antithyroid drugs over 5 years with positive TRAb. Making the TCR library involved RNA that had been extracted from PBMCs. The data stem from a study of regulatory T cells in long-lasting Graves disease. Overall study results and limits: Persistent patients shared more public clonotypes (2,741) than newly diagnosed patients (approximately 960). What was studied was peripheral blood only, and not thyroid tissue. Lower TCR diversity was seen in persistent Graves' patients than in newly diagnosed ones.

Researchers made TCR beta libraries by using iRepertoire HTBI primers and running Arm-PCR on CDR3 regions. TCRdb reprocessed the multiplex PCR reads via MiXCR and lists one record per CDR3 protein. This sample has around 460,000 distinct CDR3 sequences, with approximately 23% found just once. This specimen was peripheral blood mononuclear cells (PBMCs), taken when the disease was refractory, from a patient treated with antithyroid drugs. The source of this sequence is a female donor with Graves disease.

The CDR3 DNA follows: TGTGCCAGCAGTTGGGACAGGGGAGGATCACCCCTCCACTTT. Protein product: CASSWDRGGSPLHF. The chain has TRBV6-5 and TRBJ1-6, with TRBD1 matching over 10 bases. The CDR3 is 14 residues long. The V gene's germline CDR1 is MNHEY and CDR2 SVGAGI. V dropped 4 bases and J dropped 10; count of bases not matched to a gene: 4.